The entry below gives a single T cell receptor (beta chain) sequence along with its context. These data belong to a study of sequential checkpoint blockade in melanoma. Across the whole study: Randomization was 1:1 between first-line nivolumab→ipilimumab and ipilimumab→nivolumab.

Sequenced by immunoSEQ multiplex PCR; TCRdb stores in-frame clones only, minus some. In the table there are tens of thousands of clones, about 88% of which are singletons. With V trimmed by 6 bases and J by 1 base, 6 bases remained unmatched. CDR1 and CDR2 (germline): MDHEN, SYDVKM. The length of the CDR3 is 15 residues. Documented treatment: randomized to nivolumab then ipilimumab (arm A) or the reverse (arm B). Patients had received no earlier DNA-damaging chemotherapy. From thawed PBMCs, live CD3+CD8+ cells negative for CD19 and CD56 were sorted. This clonotype was sampled from a human donor with melanoma. The specimen comprised CD8+ T cells sorted from blood (inferred from file names), sampled from a patient given nivolumab and ipilimumab in sequence. The chain is built from TRBV28 and TRBJ1-5; TRBD1 matches at 7 bases. The CDR3, as DNA: TGTGCCAGCAGAAGGGGACAGTTCAGCAATCAGCCCCAGCATTTT. It specifies CASRRGQFSNQPQHF.